The 12 T cell receptor beta chains below all came from one sample that was sequenced in a study of T cells expressing NK-cell markers. TCRdb reprocessed the 5' RACE reads, with one entry per CDR3 protein and no DNA. The sample is made up of 400,000 or so distinct CDR3 sequences, and the top ten hold around a tenth of it. Input material: blood T cells: a sorted CD56 or NKG2C T cell subset, CD4+ or CD8+ T cells, or bulk PBMC T cells (not recorded which). The origin of the receptors is a woman aged 50 to 60 in good health.

The gene calls are TRBV28 and TRBJ2-7; TCRdb names TRBD1, which stays unverified in the absence of DNA. Per germline, CDR1 MDHEN and CDR2 SYDVKM. The CDR3 length is 14 residues. Here the CDR3 reads CASSPTGPTYEQYF.

The V gene is TRBV27, the J gene TRBJ2-7; without DNA, the TCRdb call of TRBD1 cannot be checked. Germline values: CDR1 MNHEY, CDR2 SMNVEV (reference sequence). The CDR3 spans 13 residues. CDR3 sequence: CATSGGTTYEQYF.

The chain is built from TRBV29-1 and TRBJ1-1; the TCRdb call, TRBD1, lacks DNA for checking. Germline CDR1 and CDR2: SQVTM and ANQGSEA. This CDR3 region has 12 residues. The CDR3 here is CSVDTGGREAFF.

The chain employs TRBV20-1 and TRBJ1-1. Germline values: CDR1 DFQATT, CDR2 SNEGSKA (reference sequence). This CDR3 is built from 14 residues. The CDR3: CSAPSGAGVTEAFF.

J is TRBJ1-5 and V is TRBV21-1; with no DNA, the TCRdb D assignment of TRBD1 cannot be verified. TRBV21-1 constitutes a pseudogene. This CDR3 contains 17 residues. CDR3 in amino acids: CASSKARYGQGGQPQHF.

The rearrangement links TRBV5-1 to TRBJ2-3; the TCRdb call, TRBD2, lacks DNA for checking. CDR3 length: 16 residues. CDR1 is SGHRS and CDR2 is YFSETQ in the germline V gene. The CDR3 here is CASSLDGLAGADTQYF.

The genes are TRBV5-5 and TRBJ2-7; the D gene TCRdb calls, TRBD1, cannot be checked with no DNA. The CDR3 has 12 residues. Germline V lookup: CDR1 SGHKS, CDR2 YYEKEE (reference sequence). The CDR3 sequence is CASTGGQGEQYF.

This chain joins TRBV5-5 and TRBJ1-1; without DNA, the TCRdb call of TRBD1 cannot be checked. Germline lookup yields CDR1 SGHKS and CDR2 YYEKEE (reference sequence). The CDR3 is made up of 14 amino acids. CDR3 region: CASSQEDRGFEAFF.

The gene calls are TRBV3-1 and TRBJ2-7; the D call from TCRdb, TRBD2, cannot be confirmed without DNA. The CDR3 loop spans 15 amino acids. CDR1 and CDR2 (germline): LGHDT, YNNKEL (reference sequence). The CDR3 is CASSQAPPPSYEQYF.

The rearrangement uses TRBV29-1 and TRBJ2-2; there is no DNA to check the TCRdb D call of TRBD2. The CDR3 spans 16 residues. CDR1 and CDR2 (germline): SQVTM, ANQGSEA. CDR3 sequence: CSGMGTSGKITGELFF.

This chain connects TRBV29-1 to TRBJ2-7; with no DNA, the TCRdb D assignment of TRBD1 cannot be verified. CDR3 length equals 15 residues. The germline gives CDR1 SQVTM, CDR2 ANQGSEA. CDR3 residues: CSVGLRTGRLYEQYF.

The rearrangement joins TRBV6-5 to TRBJ2-1; with no DNA, the TCRdb D assignment of TRBD2 cannot be verified. Germline V lookup: CDR1 MNHEY, CDR2 SVGAGI. The CDR3 consists of 15 residues. CDR3 in amino acids: CASLSGRSAGNEQFF.